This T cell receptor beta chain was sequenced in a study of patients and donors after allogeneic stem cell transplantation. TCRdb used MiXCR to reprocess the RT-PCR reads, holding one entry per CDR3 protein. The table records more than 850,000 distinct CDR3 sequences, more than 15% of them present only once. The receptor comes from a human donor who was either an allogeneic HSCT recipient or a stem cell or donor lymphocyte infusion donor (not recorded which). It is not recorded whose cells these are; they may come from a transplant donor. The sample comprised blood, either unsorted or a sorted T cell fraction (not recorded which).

CDR3 sequence: CASSQQLGGQYF. The CDR3 region has the DNA TGTGCCAGCAGCCAACAGTTGGGTGGGCAGTACTTC. The J gene is TRBJ2-7, the V gene TRBV3-1; the D is unclear. The CDR3 has 12 amino acids. Per the germline V gene, CDR1 is LGHDT and CDR2 is YNNKEL (reference sequence). Trimming removed 2 bases from V and 9 bases from J, with 11 bases in between.